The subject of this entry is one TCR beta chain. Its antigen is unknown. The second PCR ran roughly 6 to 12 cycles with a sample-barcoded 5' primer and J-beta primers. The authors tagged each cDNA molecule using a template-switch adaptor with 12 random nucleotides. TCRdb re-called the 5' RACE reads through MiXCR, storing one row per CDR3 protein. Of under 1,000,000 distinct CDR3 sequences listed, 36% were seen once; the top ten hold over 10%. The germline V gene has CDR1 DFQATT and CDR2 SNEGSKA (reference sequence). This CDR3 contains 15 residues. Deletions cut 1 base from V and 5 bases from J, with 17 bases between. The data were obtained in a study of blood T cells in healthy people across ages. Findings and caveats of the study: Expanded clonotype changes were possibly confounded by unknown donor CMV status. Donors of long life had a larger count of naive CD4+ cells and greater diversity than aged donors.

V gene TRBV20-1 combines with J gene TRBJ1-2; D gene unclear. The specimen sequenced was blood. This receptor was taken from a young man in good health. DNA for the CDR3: TGCAGTGCTAGAGGGCTCGGGTCGATTGGGTATGGCTACACCTTC. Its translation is CSARGLGSIGYGYTF.